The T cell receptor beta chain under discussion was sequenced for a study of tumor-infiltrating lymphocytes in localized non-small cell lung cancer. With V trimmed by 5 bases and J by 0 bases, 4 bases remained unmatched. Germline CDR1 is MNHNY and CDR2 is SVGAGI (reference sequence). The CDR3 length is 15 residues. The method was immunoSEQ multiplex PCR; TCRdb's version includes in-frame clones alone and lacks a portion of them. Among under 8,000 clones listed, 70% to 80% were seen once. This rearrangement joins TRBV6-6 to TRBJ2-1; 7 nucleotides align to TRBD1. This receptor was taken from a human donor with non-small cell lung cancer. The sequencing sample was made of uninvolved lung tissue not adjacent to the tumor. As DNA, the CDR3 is TGTGCCAGCAGTGCACAGGGGCGCTCCTACAATGAGCAGTTCTTC. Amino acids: CASSAQGRSYNEQFF.